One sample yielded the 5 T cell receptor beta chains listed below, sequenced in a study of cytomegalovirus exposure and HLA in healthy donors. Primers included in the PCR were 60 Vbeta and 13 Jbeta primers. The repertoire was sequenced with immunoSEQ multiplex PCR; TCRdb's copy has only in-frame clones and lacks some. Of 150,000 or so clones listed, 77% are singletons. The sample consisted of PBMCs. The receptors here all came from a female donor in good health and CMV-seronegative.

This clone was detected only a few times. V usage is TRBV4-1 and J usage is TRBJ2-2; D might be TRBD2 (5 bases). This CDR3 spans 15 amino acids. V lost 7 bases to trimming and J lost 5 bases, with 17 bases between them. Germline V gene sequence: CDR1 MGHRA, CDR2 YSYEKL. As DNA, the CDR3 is TGCGCCAGCAATAGGGAGCTCTCAGAAACCGGGGAGCTGTTTTTT. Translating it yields CASNRELSETGELFF.

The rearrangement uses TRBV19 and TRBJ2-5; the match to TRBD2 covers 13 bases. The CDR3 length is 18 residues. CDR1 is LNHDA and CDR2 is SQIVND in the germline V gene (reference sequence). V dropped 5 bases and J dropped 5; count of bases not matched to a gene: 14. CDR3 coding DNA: TGTGCCAGTAGTCCTCGGACTAGCGGGAGCGCTTATGGGGAGACCCAGTACTTC. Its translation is CASSPRTSGSAYGETQYF.

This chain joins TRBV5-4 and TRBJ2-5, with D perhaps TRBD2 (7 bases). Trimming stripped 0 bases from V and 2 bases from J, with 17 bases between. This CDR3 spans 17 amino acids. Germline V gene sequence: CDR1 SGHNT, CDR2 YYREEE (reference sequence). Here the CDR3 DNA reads TGTGCCAGCAGCTTGGCCGGGACACCGGGAGGTCAAGAGACCCAGTACTTC. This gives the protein CASSLAGTPGGQETQYF.

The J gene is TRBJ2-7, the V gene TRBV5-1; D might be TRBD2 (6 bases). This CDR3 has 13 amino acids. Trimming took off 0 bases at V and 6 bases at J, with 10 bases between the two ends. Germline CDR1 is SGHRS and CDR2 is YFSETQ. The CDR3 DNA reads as TGCGCCAGCAGCTTGGCCGGGGGACCCGAGCAGTACTTC. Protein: CASSLAGGPEQYF.

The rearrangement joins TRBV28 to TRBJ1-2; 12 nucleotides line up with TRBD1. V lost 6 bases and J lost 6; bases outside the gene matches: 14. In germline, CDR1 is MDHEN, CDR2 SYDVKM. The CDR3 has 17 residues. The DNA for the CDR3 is TGTGCCAGCAGCCAAGCCCACGGGGACAGGGGGCTAAATGGCTACACCTTC. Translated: CASSQAHGDRGLNGYTF.